A single sample is the source of the 31 T cell receptor beta chains below, sequenced in a study of OX40 agonist ivuxolimab in advanced cancers. Libraries were prepared by immunoSEQ multiplex PCR; TCRdb keeps only in-frame clonotypes and omits some of them. This table has about 81,000 clones, around nine tenths appearing once. The source was CD4+ or CD8+ T cells sorted from blood, collected in a trial of the OX40 agonist ivuxolimab. Receptors originate from an adult with an advanced solid tumor such as melanoma, head and neck, liver or kidney cancer.

The chain joins TRBV6-6 to TRBJ1-1; a possible D gene is TRBD1 (6 bases). Germline CDR1 reads MNHNY; CDR2 reads SVGAGI (reference sequence). The ends were cut back, 6 bases at V and 7 bases at J, with 15 bases in the middle. The length of the CDR3 is 13 residues. CDR3 protein: CASRRQAGGEAFF. CDR3 DNA sequence: TGTGCCAGCAGGCGACAGGCTGGGGGTGAAGCTTTCTTT.

The chain employs TRBV11-2 and TRBJ1-1; D is possibly TRBD1 (5 bases). Germline loops: CDR1 SGHAT, CDR2 FQNNGV. The CDR3 length is 13 residues. Between the trimmed V and J ends, which lost 5 bases and 6 bases, there was a span of 13 bases. Here the CDR3 DNA reads TGTGCCAGCAGCAAAGGGGACTGGGCTGAAGCTTTCTTT. Its translation: CASSKGDWAEAFF.

This chain joins TRBV6-5 and TRBJ1-5, with TRBD1 matching 7 bases. V lost 0 bases to trimming and J lost 5 bases; unmatched junction nucleotides: 1. CDR1 is MNHEY, CDR2 SVGAGI, per germline. The CDR3 runs to 14 residues. CDR3 sequence: CASSYSGTDQPQHF. The CDR3 DNA is TGTGCCAGCAGTTACTCGGGGACAGATCAGCCCCAGCATTTT.

This clone was recorded only once. The V gene is TRBV5-5, the J gene TRBJ1-2; D might be TRBD1 (6 bases). CDR3 length equals 16 residues. Deletions cut 1 base from V and 2 bases from J, with 15 bases between. Germline CDR1 and CDR2: SGHKS and YYEKEE (reference sequence). CDR3 amino acids: CASSLHPGQTNYGYTF. As DNA, the CDR3 is TGTGCCAGCAGCTTGCATCCCGGACAGACCAACTATGGCTACACCTTC. The complete variable domain, with remaining parts taken from reference TRBV5-5 and TRBJ1-2, reads DAGVTQSPTHLIKTRGQQVTLRCSPISGHKSVSWYQQVLGQGPQFIFQYYEKEERGRGNFPDRFSARQFPNYSSELNVNALLLGDSALYLCASSLHPGQTNYGYTFGSGTRLTVV.

The V gene is TRBV5-8, the J gene TRBJ1-5, with TRBD1 identical over 9 bases. Unmatched junction bases numbered 4, after V lost 2 bases and J lost 7 bases. The CDR3 is made up of 14 amino acids. The germline V gene encodes CDR1 SGHTS and CDR2 YDEGEE. CDR3 nucleotides: TGTGCCAGCAGCTTCAGGACAGGGGACCAGCCCCAGCATTTT. It codes for CASSFRTGDQPQHF.

The chain is built from TRBV7-2 and TRBJ2-5; perhaps D is TRBD1 or TRBD2 (5 bases each). The CDR3 length is 14 residues. V was pared by 5 bases and J by 4 bases, with 14 bases between. Germline CDR1 SGHTA, CDR2 FQGNSA. CDR3 protein: CASSPTLGVETQYF. DNA of the CDR3: TGTGCCAGCAGCCCCACCCTGGGGGTAGAGACCCAGTACTTC. The whole variable domain, filled in from reference TRBV7-2 and TRBJ2-5, reads GAGVSQSPSNKVTEKGKDVELRCDPISGHTALYWYRQSLGQGLEFLIYFQGNSAPDKSGLPSDRFSAERTGGSVSTLTIQRTQQEDSAVYLCASSPTLGVETQYFGPGTRLLVL.

This chain connects TRBV27 to TRBJ1-2, with 8 bases that match TRBD1. The ends lost 5 bases at V and 8 bases at J; junction bases unmatched: 10. Germline CDR1 reads MNHEY; CDR2 reads SMNVEV (reference sequence). CDR3 length: 14 amino acids. In DNA, the CDR3 is TGTGCCAGCAGTCCTCACAGGGGGTTTAACGGCTACACCTTC. Its translation: CASSPHRGFNGYTF.

The chain carries TRBV5-6 and TRBJ2-5; no clear D. V lost 0 bases and J lost 7, with 13 bases in between. Per the germline V gene, CDR1 is SGHDT and CDR2 is YYEEEE. CDR3 length: 14 amino acids. The DNA of the CDR3 is TGTGCCAGCAGCTTGGCGTCGGGCTATGGGACCCAGTACTTC. This codes for CASSLASGYGTQYF.

The chain is built from TRBV5-4 and TRBJ1-2; TRBD1 is a possible D gene (6 bases). V lost 0 bases and J 4 bases, leaving 13 bases between the germline ends. CDR3 size: 15 residues. The germline gives CDR1 SGHNT, CDR2 YYREEE (reference sequence). CDR3 in DNA: TGTGCCAGCAGCTTGGTGGGGGCCGGCGGCTATGGCTACACCTTC. This translates into CASSLVGAGGYGYTF.

This clone has a single count. This chain links TRBV6-5 with TRBJ2-5, with D unclear. V was clipped by 2 bases and J by 6 bases, with 10 bases between them. The CDR3 extends over 13 amino acids. CDR1 and CDR2 (germline): MNHEY, SVGAGI. For the CDR3, the DNA is TGTGCCAGCAGTTACCAGGCAGAAAAGACCCAGTACTTC. Protein: CASSYQAEKTQYF.

The rearrangement joins TRBV2 to TRBJ2-5; D might be TRBD1 (5 bases). V lost 4 bases and J lost 2, with 8 bases in between. Germline CDR1 is SNHLY and CDR2 is FYNNEI. The CDR3 loop spans 13 amino acids. CDR3 sequence (DNA): TGTGCCAGCAGTGGGGGCAGACAAGAGACCCAGTACTTC. Encoded protein: CASSGGRQETQYF.

This chain connects TRBV12-5 to TRBJ2-7; no firm D call. This CDR3 comprises 12 residues. CDR1 and CDR2 (germline): LGHNT, FRNRAP. V dropped 2 bases and J dropped 8 bases, with 10 bases sitting between them. In DNA, the CDR3 is TGTGCTAGTGGTTTGACCAGAGGACAGCAGTACTTC. Protein product: CASGLTRGQQYF.

The chain carries TRBV5-1 and TRBJ2-2, with D unclear. The CDR3 spans 15 residues. The germline gives CDR1 SGHRS, CDR2 YFSETQ. V lost 7 bases and J 4 bases, leaving 17 bases between the germline ends. The DNA of the CDR3 is TGCGCCAGCCGGACCACATCGGTAGGCACCGGGGAGCTGTTTTTT. Translating gives CASRTTSVGTGELFF.

This chain joins TRBV18 and TRBJ2-7; D gene unclear. V dropped 2 bases and J dropped 5 bases, with 16 bases sitting between them. CDR1 is KGHSH, CDR2 LQKENI, per germline. The CDR3 runs to 15 residues. For the CDR3, the DNA is TGTGCCAGCTCACCAGCTTCGATTTTTGGCCACGAGCAGTACTTC. The encoded protein is CASSPASIFGHEQYF.

This clone was picked up one time. The V call is TRBV4-3, the J call TRBJ1-5; 7 bases are shared with TRBD1. Germline CDR1 and CDR2: LGHNA and YSLEER. V dropped 1 base and J dropped 6; count of bases not matched to a gene: 6. There are 15 residues in the CDR3. CDR3 sequence reads: CASSQGTGRGQPQHF. The DNA for the CDR3 is TGCGCCAGCAGCCAAGGGACAGGTAGGGGTCAGCCCCAGCATTTT.

The chain uses TRBV7-3 and TRBJ1-1; TRBD1 matches at 8 bases. The J segment lost 7 bases and the V segment lost 4 bases, leaving 5 bases of the junction unmatched. This CDR3 is 13 amino acids long. Germline loops: CDR1 SGHTA, CDR2 FQGTGA. Written as DNA, the CDR3 is TGTGCCAGCAGCTCAGGGGGCAGGATTGAAGCTTTCTTT. Protein sequence: CASSSGGRIEAFF. Full variable domain (rest looked up from reference TRBV7-3 and TRBJ1-1): GAGVSQTPSNKVTEKGKYVELRCDPISGHTALYWYRQSLGQGPEFLIYFQGTGAADDSGLPNDRFFAVRPEGSVSTLKIQRTERGDSAVYLCASSSGGRIEAFFGQGTRLTVV.

The V call is TRBV29-1, the J call TRBJ1-2; TRBD1 aligns across 11 bases. This CDR3 comprises 12 residues. V dropped 6 bases and J dropped 5; count of bases not matched to a gene: 2. Per the germline V gene, CDR1 is SQVTM and CDR2 is ANQGSEA. As DNA, the CDR3 is TGCAGCGTGGGACAGGGGGAATATGGCTACACCTTC. Its protein is CSVGQGEYGYTF.

The J gene is TRBJ2-3, the V gene TRBV6-1; TRBD1 matches at 9 bases. With 7 bases clipped from V and 4 bases from J, the junction kept 9 bases outside the gene matches. Germline assignment: CDR1 MNHNS and CDR2 SASEGT. The CDR3 covers 15 residues. CDR3 residues: CASNMGQGFPDTQYF. The DNA for the CDR3 is TGTGCCAGCAACATGGGACAGGGCTTCCCAGATACGCAGTATTTT.

The J gene is TRBJ2-2, the V gene TRBV19; D is unclear. The V gene lost 1 base and the J gene lost 0 bases, with 6 bases spanning the gap. The CDR3 totals 15 residues. The V gene's germline CDR1 is LNHDA and CDR2 SQIVND (reference sequence). In DNA form, the CDR3 reads TGTGCCAGTAGTATAGGTCTCCCGAACACCGGGGAGCTGTTTTTT. Translating gives CASSIGLPNTGELFF.

CDR3 loop: CASRPIFSTEAFF. The CDR3, as DNA: TGTGCCAGCAGACCTATTTTCTCCACTGAAGCTTTCTTT. The chain links TRBV6-5 to TRBJ1-1; D is undetermined. The CDR3 runs to 13 residues. Germline V gives CDR1 MNHEY, CDR2 SVGAGI. V was shortened by 6 bases and J by 4 bases, with 12 bases between the two germline ends.

The rearrangement links TRBV7-3 to TRBJ1-6; weak D call: TRBD1 (5 bases). From germline, CDR1 is SGHTA and CDR2 FQGTGA. Deletions cut 1 base from V and 14 bases from J, with 18 bases between. CDR3 length equals 15 residues. For the CDR3, the DNA is TGTGCCAGCAGCTTAAATTCCCAGGGTACCCCCACCCTCCACTTT. The encoded protein is CASSLNSQGTPTLHF.

The chain is built from TRBV10-3 and TRBJ1-1; D gene unclear. The CDR3 spans 15 residues. V was pared by 3 bases and J by 1 base, with 12 bases between. In germline, CDR1 is ENHRY, CDR2 SYGVKD. In DNA form, the CDR3 reads TGTGCCATCAGTGACCGAGAGGGAGCGAACACTGAAGCTTTCTTT. Amino acid sequence: CAISDREGANTEAFF.

The J gene is TRBJ2-7, the V gene TRBV2, with D hard to call. Germline V gives CDR1 SNHLY, CDR2 FYNNEI. Trimming took off 3 bases at V and 7 bases at J, with 7 bases between the two ends. The CDR3 extends over 11 amino acids. This CDR3 reads CASSEIPEQYF. The CDR3 DNA follows: TGTGCCAGCAGTGAGATCCCGGAGCAGTACTTC.

This clone came up once. V is TRBV15 and J is TRBJ1-2, with D perhaps matching TRBD1 (5 bases). Germline assignment: CDR1 LNHNV and CDR2 YYDKDF (reference sequence). V gave up 0 bases and J gave up 3 bases, with 5 bases separating them. The CDR3 totals 13 residues. Here the CDR3 DNA reads TGTGCCACCAGCAGAGACAGGGACTATGGCTACACCTTC. Protein: CATSRDRDYGYTF.

The gene calls are TRBV7-9 and TRBJ1-5, with D possibly matching TRBD1 (5 bases). The CDR3 is made up of 14 amino acids. V was trimmed by 2 bases and J by 3 bases, leaving 8 bases between them. The V gene's germline CDR1 is SEHNR and CDR2 FQNEAQ (reference sequence). CDR3 sequence reads: CASSLQGDNQPQHF. CDR3 coding DNA: TGTGCCAGCAGCTTACAGGGAGACAATCAGCCCCAGCATTTT.

The CDR3 is CASSRDWGTYNEQFF. DNA for the CDR3: TGTGCCAGCAGCCGGGACTGGGGGACATACAATGAGCAGTTCTTC. The chain joins TRBV7-2 to TRBJ2-1; D may match TRBD1 or TRBD2 (6 bases each). The length of the CDR3 is 15 residues. Germline V gene lookup returns CDR1 SGHTA and CDR2 FQGNSA. V dropped 5 bases and J dropped 4 bases, with 15 bases sitting between them.

J is TRBJ1-4 and V is TRBV15; the match to TRBD1 covers 7 bases. This CDR3 contains 15 residues. V dropped 0 bases and J dropped 7; count of bases not matched to a gene: 5. CDR1 is LNHNV and CDR2 is YYDKDF in the germline V gene (reference sequence). The CDR3 sequence is CATSREPGGSEKLFF. In DNA, the CDR3 is TGTGCCACCAGCAGAGAACCAGGGGGTAGTGAAAAACTGTTTTTT.

The chain carries TRBV20-1 and TRBJ1-1, with D uncertain. The CDR3 runs to 11 residues. Germline V gives CDR1 DFQATT, CDR2 SNEGSKA (reference sequence). The CDR3 bases are TGCAGCCATACAGTGAACACTGAAGCTTTCTTT. Its translation: CSHTVNTEAFF.

V and J are TRBV6-1 and TRBJ2-7; a weak D match, TRBD1 (6 bases). Germline V gene sequence: CDR1 MNHNS, CDR2 SASEGT. V was pared by 5 bases and J by 4 bases, with 18 bases between. The CDR3 is made up of 15 amino acids. DNA for the CDR3: TGTGCCAGCAGTTCAAGCGTGACAGGTAAATACGAGCAGTACTTC. It codes for CASSSSVTGKYEQYF.

V and J are TRBV29-1 and TRBJ2-1; perhaps D is TRBD1 or TRBD2 (6 bases each). Germline loops: CDR1 SQVTM, CDR2 ANQGSEA. The CDR3 is 14 residues long. Trimming took off 6 bases at V and 8 bases at J, with 20 bases between the two ends. The CDR3 spells CSVPRSGGRHEQFF. CDR3 DNA sequence: TGCAGCGTCCCCAGGAGTGGGGGGCGCCATGAGCAGTTCTTC.

This chain joins TRBV6-5 and TRBJ2-1, with 7 bases that match TRBD1. Germline V gene data show CDR1 as MNHEY and CDR2 as SVGAGI. V shed 4 bases and J 1 base; nucleotides not matched to a gene: 4. The CDR3 totals 15 residues. CDR3 nucleotide sequence: TGTGCCAGCAGTTCGACAGGGCAATCCTACAATGAGCAGTTCTTC. This sequence encodes CASSSTGQSYNEQFF.